This TCR beta chain was recovered during a study of T cells in pancreatic ductal adenocarcinoma. The selected patients with pancreatic ductal adenocarcinoma had surgery but no neoadjuvant therapy. About this clone: Its antigen is unknown.

Study results and caveats: Results skew toward the minority of patients with early-stage disease. Unique clonotypes were around 8-fold more numerous in blood than in tumor. No significant tumor-blood clonality difference; means were about 0.11 and 0.072.

The trim removed 1 base at V and 3 bases at J, leaving 5 bases unmatched. Germline V gene lookup returns CDR1 GTSNPN and CDR2 SVGIG (reference sequence). This CDR3 has 15 residues. Using immunoSEQ multiplex PCR, the repertoire was profiled, and TCRdb retains in-frame clones only, with some absent. The sample shows over 85,000 clones, 90% to 95% of them seen only once. The receptor was derived from a human donor with pancreatic ductal adenocarcinoma. The chain carries TRBV30 and TRBJ1-5, with TRBD1 matching over 8 bases. Sequencing used PBMCs. CDR3 nucleotide sequence: TGTGCCTGGAGTGGAACAGGGGGAGACAATCAGCCCCAGCATTTT. Translation gives CAWSGTGGDNQPQHF.